These 26 T cell receptor beta chains came from one sample sequenced in a study of T cells in Graves' hyperthyroidism and ophthalmopathy. Template material for amplifying TCR beta CDR3 regions consisted of RNA transcripts. The HTBI primer set was used in a first-round RT-PCR of the TCR CDR3. In TCRdb, the multiplex PCR reads were re-called with MiXCR into one record per CDR3 protein. In the table there are around 250,000 distinct CDR3 sequences, approximately 15% of which are singletons. What was sequenced was blood. The receptors stem from a woman aged 40 to 50 with Graves' hyperthyroidism that later progressed to Graves' ophthalmopathy.

This clonotype was recorded a few times. Possible read error: a much larger clone is one base away. J is TRBJ1-6 and V is TRBV3-1, with 7 nucleotides matching TRBD1. CDR1 and CDR2 from the germline V gene are LGHDT and YNNKEL (reference sequence). The CDR3 extends over 13 amino acids. The CDR3: CASSRDSESPLQF. CDR3 DNA: TGTGCCAGCTCCCGGGACAGCGAATCACCCCTCCAGTTT.

This clonotype is medium-sized by share. CDR3 protein: CASSPKGDPSPLHF. The DNA for the CDR3 is TGTGCCAGCAGTCCCAAAGGGGACCCTTCACCCCTCCACTTT. V usage is TRBV6-2 or TRBV6-3 and J usage is TRBJ1-6, with a tentative D call TRBD1 (5 bases). CDR3 length equals 14 residues. Trimming left V 5 bases short and J 9 bases short, with 14 bases between. CDR1 and CDR2 (germline): MNHEY, SVGEGT.

V is TRBV28 and J is TRBJ2-1; 8 nucleotides match TRBD1. CDR3 length: 13 amino acids. V lost 10 bases, J lost 8 bases, and 10 bases stayed unmatched. From germline, CDR1 is MDHEN and CDR2 SYDVKM. CDR3 residues: CATVAGGEDEQFF. As DNA, the CDR3 is TGTGCCACGGTAGCAGGGGGCGAAGATGAGCAGTTCTTC.

This chain connects TRBV19 to TRBJ2-1; D ambiguous. The germline gives CDR1 LNHDA, CDR2 SQIVND (reference sequence). This CDR3 contains 14 residues. Trimming shortened V by 3 bases and J by 11 bases, and 17 bases separated the two germline ends. This chain's CDR3 is CASSIATTEFQQFF. The CDR3 nucleotides read TGTGCCAGTAGTATTGCGACAACAGAATTTCAGCAGTTCTTC.

This clonotype was recorded many times. The chain links TRBV7-3 to TRBJ2-2; D is undetermined. CDR1 SGHTA and CDR2 FQGTGA come from the germline V gene. This CDR3 is built from 15 residues. The germline V and J ends were trimmed by 1 base and 6 bases, with 12 bases remaining between them. Here the CDR3 DNA reads TGTGCCAGCAGCTTAAGCGGTGTCGTGGCCGGGGAGCTGTTTTTT. Translated: CASSLSGVVAGELFF.

This clonotype came up many times. The genes are TRBV11-2 and TRBJ1-2; D gene unclear. Germline V CDR1 and CDR2: SGHAT, FQNNGV. V lost 0 bases and J lost 8, with 10 bases in between. The CDR3 length is 13 residues. The CDR3 reads CASSLDLGRGYTF. The CDR3 DNA is TGTGCCAGCAGCTTAGACCTCGGGCGGGGCTACACCTTC.

V usage is TRBV5-6 and J usage is TRBJ2-1, with 7 nucleotides matching TRBD2. With the DNA end fitting TRBJ2-7 better, the J assignment may be wrong. CDR3 length equals 16 residues. Germline loops: CDR1 SGHDT, CDR2 YYEEEE. The CDR3 reads CASSLVRRELSNEQYF. CDR3 DNA sequence: TGTGCCAGCAGCTTGGTCCGGCGGGAGTTAAGCAATGAGCAGTACTTC.

The chain recombines TRBV12-3 or TRBV12-4 with TRBJ1-1; D is uncertain. Between the trimmed V and J ends, which lost 7 bases and 0 bases, there was a span of 15 bases. This CDR3 has 15 amino acids. CDR3 region: CASTSPAALNTEAFF. CDR3 nucleotides: TGTGCCAGCACCTCTCCGGCAGCTTTGAACACTGAAGCTTTCTTT.

In its sample, this clonotype was seen many times. J is TRBJ2-7 and V is TRBV6-5; D gene ambiguous. V shed 2 bases and J shed 4 bases, with 3 bases lying between them. This CDR3 contains 11 residues. The germline CDR1 and CDR2 sequences are MNHEY and SVGAGI. The CDR3 bases are TGTGCCAGCAGTTACGCTTACGAGCAGTACTTC. Protein product: CASSYAYEQYF.

This clonotype was observed many times. The V and J genes are TRBV12-3 or TRBV12-4 and TRBJ1-5; tentative D call: TRBD1 (5 bases). The length of the CDR3 is 14 residues. The germline V and J ends were trimmed by 1 base and 4 bases, with 8 bases remaining between them. This CDR3 reads CASSLGGTNQPQHF. The CDR3 bases are TGTGCCAGCAGTTTAGGAGGGACTAATCAGCCCCAGCATTTT.

The sample holds many counts of this clonotype. The chain joins TRBV29-1 to TRBJ1-2; D is ambiguous. CDR3 length: 14 amino acids. Germline CDR1 is SQVTM and CDR2 is ANQGSEA. V shed 1 base and J shed 4 bases, with 13 bases lying between them. The DNA for the CDR3 is TGCAGCGTTGAAGCCCACAACCCAGTCTATGGCTACACCTTC. Translating gives CSVEAHNPVYGYTF.

The V and J genes are TRBV29-1 and TRBJ1-2, with 9 bases that match TRBD1. The V segment lost 2 bases and the J segment 4 bases; nucleotides outside the gene matches: 8. The CDR3 is 15 amino acids. CDR1 SQVTM and CDR2 ANQGSEA come from the germline V gene. CDR3 amino acids: CSVESRDRASYGYTF. The CDR3 DNA reads TGCAGCGTTGAATCCAGGGACAGGGCCTCCTATGGCTACACCTTC.

Ten or more counts support this clonotype. The genes are TRBV6-5 and TRBJ2-7; D is perhaps TRBD2 (5 bases). Germline V gene lookup returns CDR1 MNHEY and CDR2 SVGAGI. V lost 0 bases to trimming and J lost 4 bases, with 13 bases between them. There are 15 residues in the CDR3. CDR3 loop: CASSYSMGSGYEQYF. In nucleotides, the CDR3 is TGTGCCAGCAGTTACTCGATGGGGAGTGGGTACGAGCAGTACTTC.

The chain carries TRBV7-9 and TRBJ2-7, with D possibly being TRBD2 (5 bases). The germline V gene encodes CDR1 SEHNR and CDR2 FQNEAQ (reference sequence). Trimming took off 0 bases at V and 3 bases at J, with 21 bases between the two ends. This CDR3 comprises 18 residues. Here the CDR3 reads CASSLAHNLGSWYYEQYF. DNA of the CDR3: TGTGCCAGCAGCTTAGCCCATAACCTAGGGAGTTGGTACTACGAGCAGTACTTC.

As for this clonotype: A clone one base away is much larger, so this may be a read error. The chain has TRBV29-1 and TRBJ2-1; a possible D gene is TRBD2 (5 bases). Germline CDR1 and CDR2: SQVTM and ANQGSEA. The CDR3 totals 14 residues. V gave up 7 bases and J gave up 2 bases, with 15 bases separating them. The CDR3 is CSDNRVGAYNEQFF. CDR3 DNA sequence: TGCAGCGATAATAGGGTGGGAGCCTACAATGAGCAGTTCTTC.

There are many counts of this clonotype. The V gene is TRBV27, the J gene TRBJ2-1; D call uncertain. V dropped 6 bases and J dropped 7 bases, with 7 bases sitting between them. The length of the CDR3 is 11 residues. Germline CDR1 MNHEY, CDR2 SMNVEV (reference sequence). The CDR3 coding sequence is TGTGCCAGCAGCTACTCTAATGAGCAGTTCTTC. Residues: CASSYSNEQFF.

The V call is TRBV2, the J call TRBJ1-2; D remains ambiguous. The V end lost 9 bases, the J end lost 8 bases, and 19 bases lay between the germline ends. This CDR3 is built from 13 residues. Germline V lookup: CDR1 SNHLY, CDR2 FYNNEI. CDR3 sequence (DNA): TGTGCCAGTGGGATCGACTCTGAGGCGGGCTACACCTTC. The encoded protein is CASGIDSEAGYTF.

This clonotype was detected ten times or more. The chain uses TRBV2 and TRBJ1-2; D remains unclear. V was clipped by 5 bases and J by 4 bases, with 8 bases between them. Germline-derived CDR1 and CDR2 are SNHLY and FYNNEI. The CDR3 is 12 amino acids. In DNA form, the CDR3 reads TGTGCCAGCAGTCGTCCGGGCTATGGCTACACCTTC. Residues: CASSRPGYGYTF.

This clonotype was counted many times. The rearrangement joins TRBV5-1 to TRBJ1-6; 7 bases fit TRBD1. The CDR3 spans 17 residues. V lost 3 bases to trimming and J lost 0 bases; unmatched junction nucleotides: 6. Germline CDR1 SGHRS, CDR2 YFSETQ. For the CDR3, the DNA is TGCGCCAGCAGCTCTACGGGACAGAGCTCCTATAATTCACCCCTCCACTTT. This translates into CASSSTGQSSYNSPLHF.

This clonotype has only a few counts. The junction differs from germline at one of its ends, possibly a read error. J is TRBJ2-7 and V is TRBV3-1; D gene ambiguous. CDR1 LGHDT and CDR2 YNNKEL come from the germline V gene (reference sequence). The CDR3 consists of 12 residues. CDR3 residues: CASGRFGYKQYF. The CDR3 DNA follows: TGTGCCAGTGGCAGATTTGGCTACAAGCAGTACTTC.

In the case of this clonotype: A much larger clonotype is one base distant, so this may be a read error. Since the CDR3 does not end with the conserved phenylalanine or tryptophan, this likely comes from a read error. The genes are TRBV19 and TRBJ1-1; D is undetermined. V was trimmed by 4 bases and J by 1 base, leaving 4 bases between them. The CDR3 is 12 amino acids. Germline CDR1 reads LNHDA; CDR2 reads SQIVND (reference sequence). The CDR3 DNA follows: TGTGCCAGTAGTACACGGAACACTGAAGCTTTCTCT. It specifies CASSTRNTEAFS.

In this sample, this clonotype turned up many times. The genes are TRBV2 and TRBJ2-5; D is unclear. V was pared by 5 bases and J by 1 base, with 8 bases between. Germline loops: CDR1 SNHLY, CDR2 FYNNEI. The length of the CDR3 is 13 residues. CDR3 sequence (DNA): TGTGCCAGCAGTTTATACCTCCAAGAGACCCAGTACTTC. This gives the protein CASSLYLQETQYF. The complete variable domain, with remaining parts taken from reference TRBV2 and TRBJ2-5, reads EPEVTQTPSHQVTQMGQEVILRCVPISNHLYFYWYRQILGQKVEFLVSFYNNEISEKSEIFDDQFSVERPDGSNFTLKIRSTKLEDSAMYFCASSLYLQETQYFGPGTRLLVL.

The chain recombines TRBV6-9 with TRBJ1-3, with D unclear. V gave up 4 bases and J gave up 0 bases, with 7 bases separating them. Germline V lookup: CDR1 MNHGY, CDR2 SVAAGI. CDR3 size: 14 residues. The CDR3 DNA reads TGTGCCAGCAGTTTTGGGAGCTCTGGAAACACCATATATTTT. Its translation is CASSFGSSGNTIYF.

Many counts were recorded for this clonotype. The rearrangement joins TRBV30 to TRBJ2-7; D not certain. Trimming left V 2 bases short and J 7 bases short, with 12 bases between. Germline V gene sequence: CDR1 GTSNPN, CDR2 SVGIG (reference sequence). The CDR3 runs to 12 residues. The DNA for the CDR3 is TGTGCCTGGAGTTTAATCGACGGGGAGCAGTACTTC. Protein product: CAWSLIDGEQYF.

This clonotype was recorded at least ten times. The CDR3 loop reads CASSLSNDHFRAQYF. DNA of the CDR3: TGTGCCAGCAGTTTATCTAATGACCACTTTCGGGCCCAGTACTTC. V gene TRBV27 combines with J gene TRBJ2-5, with D uncertain. This CDR3 contains 15 residues. The ends were cut back, 0 bases at V and 9 bases at J, with 17 bases in the middle. Per germline, CDR1 MNHEY and CDR2 SMNVEV (reference sequence).

V usage is TRBV2 and J usage is TRBJ2-3; TRBD2 might be the D (6 bases). Looked up from germline, CDR1 is SNHLY and CDR2 is FYNNEI. This CDR3 region has 14 residues. Deletions cut 8 bases from V and 3 bases from J, with 15 bases between. CDR3: CASGWTTETDTQYF. The CDR3, as DNA: TGTGCCAGCGGTTGGACTACAGAGACAGATACGCAGTATTTT.